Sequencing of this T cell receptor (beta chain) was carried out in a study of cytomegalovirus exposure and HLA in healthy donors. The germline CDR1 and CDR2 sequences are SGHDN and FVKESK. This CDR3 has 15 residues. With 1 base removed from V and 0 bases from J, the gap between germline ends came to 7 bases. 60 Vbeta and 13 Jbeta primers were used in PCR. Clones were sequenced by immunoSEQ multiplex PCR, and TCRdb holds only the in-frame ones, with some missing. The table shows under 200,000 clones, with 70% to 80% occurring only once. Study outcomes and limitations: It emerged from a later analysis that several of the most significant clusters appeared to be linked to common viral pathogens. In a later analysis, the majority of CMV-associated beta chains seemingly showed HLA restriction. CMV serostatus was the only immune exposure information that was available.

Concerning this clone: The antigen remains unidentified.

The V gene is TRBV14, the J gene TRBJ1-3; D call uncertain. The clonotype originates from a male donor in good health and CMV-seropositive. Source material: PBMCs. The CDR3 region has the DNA TGTGCCAGCAGCCAAGTTCGCAGCTCTGGAAACACCATATATTTT. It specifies CASSQVRSSGNTIYF.